A selection of T cell receptor beta chains follows, all from one sample in a study of tumor-infiltrating lymphocytes in primary liver carcinoma. TCRdb analysed the multiplex PCR reads with MiXCR anew, one entry per CDR3 protein. The profile shows approximately 92,000 distinct CDR3 sequences, roughly 70% of them singletons. Sequenced material: tumor-adjacent normal liver tissue. These receptors all come from a man aged 40-49 years with primary liver carcinoma and hepatitis B virus infection. CDR3s include the opening cysteine and the closing phenylalanine or tryptophan. D genes are given only for firm matches. Size is omitted from some rows. Given values are once, few, many or a class for expanded clones.

clone size	V gene	D gene	J gene	CDR3 DNA	CDR3 protein
many	TRBV6-2/TRBV6-3	NA	TRBJ2-3	TGTGCCAGCAAGGGGGGCACAGATACGCAGTATTTT	CASKGGTDTQYF
NA	TRBV7-9	TRBD1	TRBJ2-7	TGTGCCGGCAGTCCCCCGGGGACAGCCTACGAGCAGTACTTC	CAGSPPGTAYEQYF
few	TRBV6-6	NA	TRBJ2-7	TGTGCCAGCAGTTTGGCAGGGAGGATCTACGAGCAGTACTTC	CASSLAGRIYEQYF
NA	TRBV10-1	TRBD2	TRBJ2-3	TGCGCCAACAGTACCGGGACTAGGGGAACAGATACCCAGTATTTT	CANSTGTRGTDTQYF
many	TRBV29-1	TRBD1	TRBJ2-1	TGCAGCGTTGAATGGGACAGGATTAGATCTTACAATGAGCAGTTCTTC	CSVEWDRIRSYNEQFF
NA	TRBV5-4	NA	TRBJ1-1	TGTGCCAGCACATTCCAACCAAGTCGGGCTGAAGCTTTCTTT	CASTFQPSRAEAFF
many	TRBV24-1	NA	TRBJ1-2	TGTGCCACCAGTGATTCTTCGGAAGGGACCGGCTACACCTTC	CATSDSSEGTGYTF
many	TRBV13	NA	TRBJ2-1	TGTGCCAGCAGCTTAGAGGGGTCTGAGCAGTTCTTC	CASSLEGSEQFF
NA	TRBV11-2	TRBD2	TRBJ2-1	TGTGCCATCAGCTTTCGGCTAGCGGGAGATTTCAATGAACAGTTCTTC	CAISFRLAGDFNEQFF
many	TRBV29-1	NA	TRBJ2-5	TGCAGCGCCCGACCCTGGACATCACAAGAGACCCAGTACTTC	CSARPWTSQETQYF
many	TRBV29-1	TRBD1	TRBJ2-7	TGCAGCGTGACGGGACAGGGGTACGAGCAGTACTTC	CSVTGQGYEQYF
NA	TRBV6-6	NA	TRBJ2-3	TGTGCCAGCAGTTACTCGGGTCCTGGTACAGATACGCAGTATTTT	CASSYSGPGTDTQYF
many	TRBV7-9	TRBD1	TRBJ2-1	TGTGCCAGCAGCTCGCGGGACAGGGGGTTATATGAGCAGTTCTTC	CASSSRDRGLYEQFF
once	TRBV29-1	TRBD2	TRBJ2-3	TGCAGCCTTGACAATCTAGCGGGAGGTGGGGGGGGGGATACGCAGTATTTT	CSLDNLAGGGGGDTQYF
many	TRBV5-6	NA	TRBJ2-3	TGTGCCAGCAGCCAGGACCTGGGAACAGATACGCAGTATTTT	CASSQDLGTDTQYF
once	TRBV11-2	NA	TRBJ2-7	TGTGCCAATAGCTTAGTAAGGGACGAGCAGTACTTC	CANSLVRDEQYF
NA	TRBV11-2	NA	TRBJ2-5	TGTACCAGCAGCTTATACCCGGGGGTAGCGGCACAAGAGACCCAGTACTTC	CTSSLYPGVAAQETQYF
NA	TRBV24-1	TRBD1	TRBJ2-5	TGTGCCACCAGTGATCCCCTAGTGGGACAGGGGGAGACCCAGTACTTC	CATSDPLVGQGETQYF
many	TRBV10-2	NA	TRBJ2-7	TGCGCCAGCAGTGAGTCTGGGAGTGGGAGGGGGTACGAGCAGTACTTC	CASSESGSGRGYEQYF
NA	TRBV6-5	TRBD2	TRBJ2-5	TGTGCCAGCAGTTATTCCAGGGGACTAGCGGGAGATTCAGAGACCCAGTACTTC	CASSYSRGLAGDSETQYF
NA	TRBV6-5	TRBD2	TRBJ2-7	TGTGCCAGCAGTCACTCAGGACTAGCGGGAACCTGCGAGCAGTACTTC	CASSHSGLAGTCEQYF
NA	TRBV4-1	NA	TRBJ2-2	TGTGCCAGCAGCCCTGGTGAGAACACCCGGGAGCTGTTTTTT	CASSPGENTRELFF
NA	TRBV11-2	NA	TRBJ2-1	TGTGCCAGCAGCTACTCTTCGACTAACAGGAGGGGAGGTGGGTTCTTC	CASSYSSTNRRGGGFF
NA	TRBV28	NA	TRBJ2-1	TGTGTCAGCAGTTTTAAGGGAGCGAATAATGAGCAGTTCTTC	CVSSFKGANNEQFF
NA	TRBV11-2	TRBD2	TRBJ2-5	TGTGCCAGCAGCCCCCAAGAGATTGGGAGGGAGGAGAACCAGTACTTC	CASSPQEIGREENQYF
medium-sized	TRBV11-3	NA	TRBJ2-7	TGTGCCAGCAGCTTAGTTCCAGACGAGCAGTACTTC	CASSLVPDEQYF
few	TRBV6-6	NA	TRBJ2-3	TGTGCCAGCAGCCCCACCGACGGGGACACAGATACGCAGTATTTT	CASSPTDGDTDTQYF
NA	TRBV11-3	NA	TRBJ2-1	TGTGCCTGCAGCTTAGGTGGGCTTGGCCCGTACAATGAGCAGTTCTTC	CACSLGGLGPYNEQFF
NA	TRBV10-3	NA	TRBJ1-1	TGTGCCATCACTGGCAACTACATGAACACTGAAGGTTTCTTT	CAITGNYMNTEGFF
NA	TRBV6-5	NA	TRBJ2-7	TGTGCCAGCAGTTACTCGAGGTGGGTTCCGGCCTACGAGCAGTACTTC	CASSYSRWVPAYEQYF
NA	TRBV11-1	TRBD2	TRBJ2-1	TGTGCCAGCAGCCTGGGACTAGCAGGAGAAGTTGAGAATGAGCAGTTCTTT	CASSLGLAGEVENEQFF
many	TRBV6-6	TRBD2	TRBJ2-1	TGTGCCAGCATGGGCGGCCTAGCGGGAGCAAAAACCTACAATGAGCAGTTCTTC	CASMGGLAGAKTYNEQFF
NA	TRBV5-1	NA	TRBJ2-3	TGCGCCAGCAGCTTGGGGATAACATGGGGCCTAGATACGCAGTATTTT	CASSLGITWGLDTQYF
few	TRBV30	TRBD2	TRBJ2-1	TGTGCCTCGCGACTAGCCCAAATTGGTGAGCAGTTCTTC	CASRLAQIGEQFF
NA	TRBV10-3	TRBD1	TRBJ2-2	TGTGTCATCAGTCCCGGGACAGAGAACACCGGGGAGCTGTTTTTT	CVISPGTENTGELFF
NA	TRBV29-1	NA	TRBJ1-1	TGCAGTGTTTCTTCGAACACTGAAGCTCTCTTT	CSVSSNTEALF
NA	TRBV29-1	NA	TRBJ2-1	TGCAGCGTTAGACAGGAGGCCTACAATAAACAGTTCTTC	CSVRQEAYNKQFF
NA	TRBV11-2	NA	TRBJ2-2	TGTGCCAGCAGCTCTAGGGTGTTAACGAGCACAGGGGAGCTGTTTTTT	CASSSRVLTSTGELFF
NA	TRBV29-1	NA	TRBJ2-3	TGCAGCGGCTCAACGCATGGTGTTGGAGATAGGCAGTATTTT	CSGSTHGVGDRQYF
NA	TRBV7-8	NA	TRBJ2-7	TGTGCCAGCAGCTTACGGACCCAGACAGTCTCCTACGAGCAGTACTTC	CASSLRTQTVSYEQYF
once	TRBV11-1	TRBD1	TRBJ1-1	TGTGCCAGCAACCCGGGACAGAGGAACACTGAAGTTTTCTTT	CASNPGQRNTEVFF
few	TRBV7-9	NA	TRBJ2-6	TGTGCCAGCAGCTTGGGGACTCACTCTGGGGCCAACGTCCTGACTTTC	CASSLGTHSGANVLTF
NA	TRBV10-3	NA	TRBJ2-4	TGTACCATCAGTGAGCCAACTAAAAACATTCTGTACTTC	CTISEPTKNILYF
NA	TRBV11-2	NA	TRBJ2-7	TGTGCCAGCAGCCTCGGCGGGTCTCTACACTACAAGCAGTACTTC	CASSLGGSLHYKQYF
few	TRBV7-8	NA	TRBJ2-2	TGTGCCAGCAGCTTACGGAGGAGAGGAAACACCGGGGAGCTGTTTTTT	CASSLRRRGNTGELFF
NA	TRBV29-1	NA	TRBJ2-5	TGCAGCGGGAAGGACCTTGGGCCACAAGAGGCCCAGTACTTC	CSGKDLGPQEAQYF
many	TRBV28	TRBD2	TRBJ2-3	TGTGCCAGCAGTTCGGACACGGGGAGGGAGCGCACAGATACGCAGTATTTT	CASSSDTGRERTDTQYF
NA	TRBV10-3	NA	TRBJ2-2	TGTGCCATCGTGACGTGGACCGGGGAGCTGTTTTTT	CAIVTWTGELFF
few	TRBV5-1	TRBD2	TRBJ2-5	TGCGCCAGCAGCGCCCGGGACTCCCCTCCTTTTTTCAGCGGGGGACGAGAGACCCAGTACTTC	CASSARDSPPFFSGGRETQYF
NA	TRBV5-1	NA	TRBJ2-3	TGCGCCAGCAGCTTGAGGCTGAGCCCAAGCACAGATACGCAGTATTTT	CASSLRLSPSTDTQYF
many	TRBV12-3/TRBV12-4	NA	TRBJ2-5	TGTGCCAGCAGTTACGACCAAGAGACCCAGTACTTC	CASSYDQETQYF
NA	TRBV6-1	NA	TRBJ2-1	TGTGCCAGCAGTGAGAGGGGTGTGGGTGAGCACTTCTTC	CASSERGVGEHFF
NA	TRBV11-2	NA	TRBJ2-3	TGTGCCAGCAGCTTGGCAAAAGTAACCACAGATACTCAGTATTTT	CASSLAKVTTDTQYF
NA	TRBV11-2	NA	TRBJ2-1	TGTGCCAGCAGCTTCCAGGCAGGAGCACAAAATGAGCAGTTCTTC	CASSFQAGAQNEQFF
NA	TRBV11-2	NA	TRBJ2-7	TGTGCCAGCAACTTAGAGTTCGGGACACCCAGCTCCTACGACCAGTACTTC	CASNLEFGTPSSYDQYF
NA	TRBV7-9	NA	TRBJ1-1	TGTGCCAGCAGCTTCGGGCAGGGGAACACTGGAGCTTTCTTT	CASSFGQGNTGAFF
NA	TRBV29-1	NA	TRBJ2-2	TGCAGCGTTGACTGGGGCGAGAACACCGAGGAGCTGTTTTTT	CSVDWGENTEELFF
NA	TRBV7-8	NA	TRBJ2-2	TGTGCCAGCAGCTTTGCATGTCTGTGGACTGGGGAGCTGTTTTTT	CASSFACLWTGELFF
NA	TRBV11-3	NA	TRBJ2-1	TGTGCCAGCATAGTTGGGCAGGGCAATGAGCAGTTCTTC	CASIVGQGNEQFF
NA	TRBV6-1	NA	TRBJ1-1	TGTGCGAGCAGTGACTGTGTAACTGAAGCTTTCTTT	CASSDCVTEAFF